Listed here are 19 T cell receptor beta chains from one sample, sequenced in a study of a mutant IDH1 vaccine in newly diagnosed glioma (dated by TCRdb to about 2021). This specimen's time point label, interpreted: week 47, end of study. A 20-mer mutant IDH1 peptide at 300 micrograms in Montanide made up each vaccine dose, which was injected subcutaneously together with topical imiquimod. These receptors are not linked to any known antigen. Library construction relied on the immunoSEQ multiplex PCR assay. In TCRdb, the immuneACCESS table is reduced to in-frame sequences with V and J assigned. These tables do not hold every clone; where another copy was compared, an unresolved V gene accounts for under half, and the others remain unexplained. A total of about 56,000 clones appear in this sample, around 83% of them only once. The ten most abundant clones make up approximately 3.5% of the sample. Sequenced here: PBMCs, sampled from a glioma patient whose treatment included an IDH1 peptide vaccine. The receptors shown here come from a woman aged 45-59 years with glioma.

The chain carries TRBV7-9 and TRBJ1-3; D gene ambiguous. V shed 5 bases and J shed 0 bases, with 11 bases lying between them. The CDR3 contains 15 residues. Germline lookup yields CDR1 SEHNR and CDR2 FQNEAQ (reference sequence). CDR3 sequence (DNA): TGTGCCAGCAGCCCAAGCGGCAGCTCTGGAAACACCATATATTTT. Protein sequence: CASSPSGSSGNTIYF. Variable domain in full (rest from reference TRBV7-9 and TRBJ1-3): DTGVSQNPRHKITKRGQNVTFRCDPISEHNRLYWYRQTLGQGPEFLTYFQNEAQLEKSRLLSDRFSAERPKGSFSTLEIQRTEQGDSAMYLCASSPSGSSGNTIYFGEGSWLTVV.

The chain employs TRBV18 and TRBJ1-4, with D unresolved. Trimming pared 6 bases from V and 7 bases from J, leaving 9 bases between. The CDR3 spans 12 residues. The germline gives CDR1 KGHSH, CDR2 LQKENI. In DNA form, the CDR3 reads TGTGCCAGCTCGATCAGCGGTGAAAAACTGTTTTTT. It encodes CASSISGEKLFF. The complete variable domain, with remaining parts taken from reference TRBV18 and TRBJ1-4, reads NAGVMQNPRHLVRRRGQEARLRCSPMKGHSHVYWYRQLPEEGLKFMVYLQKENIIDESGMPKERFSAEFPKEGPSILRIQQVVRGDSAAYFCASSISGEKLFFGSGTQLSVL.

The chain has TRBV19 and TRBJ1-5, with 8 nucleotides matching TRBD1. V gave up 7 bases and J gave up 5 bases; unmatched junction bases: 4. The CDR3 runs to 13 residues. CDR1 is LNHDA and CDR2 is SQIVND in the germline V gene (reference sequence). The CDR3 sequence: CASTGQGDQPQHF. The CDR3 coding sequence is TGTGCCAGTACCGGACAGGGAGATCAGCCCCAGCATTTT. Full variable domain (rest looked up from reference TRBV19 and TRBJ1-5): DGGITQSPKYLFRKEGQNVTLSCEQNLNHDAMYWYRQDPGQGLRLIYYSQIVNDFQKGDIAEGYSVSREKKESFPLTVTSAQKNPTAFYLCASTGQGDQPQHFGDGTRLSIL.

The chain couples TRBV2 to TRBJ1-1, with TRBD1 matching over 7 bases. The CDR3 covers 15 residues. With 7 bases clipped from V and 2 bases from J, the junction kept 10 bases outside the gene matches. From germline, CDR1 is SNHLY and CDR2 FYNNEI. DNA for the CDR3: TGTGCCAGCATGCGGCACCGGGACAGCAACACTGAAGCTTTCTTT. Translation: CASMRHRDSNTEAFF.

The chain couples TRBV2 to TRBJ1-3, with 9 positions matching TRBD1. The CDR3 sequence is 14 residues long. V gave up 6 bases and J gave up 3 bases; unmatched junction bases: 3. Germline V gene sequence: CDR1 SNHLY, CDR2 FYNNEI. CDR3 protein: CASSGQGSGNTIYF. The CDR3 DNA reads TGTGCCAGCAGCGGACAGGGGAGTGGAAACACCATATATTTT.

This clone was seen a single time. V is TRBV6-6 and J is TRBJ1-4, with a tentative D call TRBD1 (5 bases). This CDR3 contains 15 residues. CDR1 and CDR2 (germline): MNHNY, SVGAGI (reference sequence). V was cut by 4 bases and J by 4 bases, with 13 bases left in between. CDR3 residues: CASSSHAGLNEKLFF. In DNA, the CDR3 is TGTGCCAGCAGTTCCCACGCAGGGCTTAATGAAAAACTGTTTTTT.

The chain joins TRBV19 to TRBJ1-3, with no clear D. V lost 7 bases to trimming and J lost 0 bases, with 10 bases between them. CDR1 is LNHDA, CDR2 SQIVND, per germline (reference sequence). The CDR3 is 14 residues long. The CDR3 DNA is TGTGCCAGTAACCCCGCTAGCTCTGGAAACACCATATATTTT. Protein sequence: CASNPASSGNTIYF.

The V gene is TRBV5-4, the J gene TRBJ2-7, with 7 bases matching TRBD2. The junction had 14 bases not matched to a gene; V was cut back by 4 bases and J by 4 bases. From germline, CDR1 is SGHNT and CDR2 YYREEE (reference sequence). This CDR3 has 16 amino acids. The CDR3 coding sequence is TGTGCCAGCAGCACCCTTGGGGCGGGGGAGACATACGAGCAGTACTTC. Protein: CASSTLGAGETYEQYF.

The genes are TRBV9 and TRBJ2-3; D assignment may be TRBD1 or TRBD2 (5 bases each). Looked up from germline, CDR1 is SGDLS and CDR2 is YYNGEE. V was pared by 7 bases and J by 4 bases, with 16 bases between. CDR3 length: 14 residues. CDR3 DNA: TGTGCCAGCGCCGGGGCGGTACAGGCAGATACGCAGTATTTT. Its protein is CASAGAVQADTQYF. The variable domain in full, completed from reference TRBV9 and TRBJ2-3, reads DSGVTQTPKHLITATGQRVTLRCSPRSGDLSVYWYQQSLDQGLQFLIQYYNGEERAKGNILERFSAQQFPDLHSELNLSSLELGDSALYFCASAGAVQADTQYFGPGTRLTVL.

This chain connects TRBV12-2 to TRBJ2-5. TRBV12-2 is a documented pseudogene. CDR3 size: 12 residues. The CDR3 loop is CASRLGRETQYF. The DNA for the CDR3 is TGTGCAAGTCGCTTAGGACGGGAGACCCAGTACTTC.

CDR3 amino acids: CASSAGTGADTQYF. CDR3 coding DNA: TGTGCCAGCAGTGCCGGGACAGGGGCAGATACGCAGTATTTT. The chain links TRBV6-1 to TRBJ2-3; 10 bases agree with TRBD1. The junction had 2 bases not matched to a gene; V was cut back by 4 bases and J by 4 bases. The CDR3 length is 14 residues. CDR1 and CDR2 (germline): MNHNS, SASEGT.

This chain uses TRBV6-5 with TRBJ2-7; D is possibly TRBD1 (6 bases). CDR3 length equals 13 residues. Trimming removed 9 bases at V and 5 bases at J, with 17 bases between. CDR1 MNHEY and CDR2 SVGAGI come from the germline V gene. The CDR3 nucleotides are TGTGCCAGGGGTACGACAGGTATGGACGAGCAGTACTTC. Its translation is CARGTTGMDEQYF.

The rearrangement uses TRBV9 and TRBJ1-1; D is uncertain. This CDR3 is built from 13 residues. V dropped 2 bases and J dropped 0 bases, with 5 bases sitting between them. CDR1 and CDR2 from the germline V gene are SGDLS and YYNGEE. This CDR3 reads CASSVPVNTEAFF. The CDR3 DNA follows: TGTGCCAGCAGCGTCCCGGTGAACACTGAAGCTTTCTTT.

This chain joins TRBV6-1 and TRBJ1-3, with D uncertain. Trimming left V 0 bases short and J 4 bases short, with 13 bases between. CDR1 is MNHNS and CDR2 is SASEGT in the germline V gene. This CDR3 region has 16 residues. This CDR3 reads CASSEAPGGIGNTIYF. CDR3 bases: TGTGCCAGCAGTGAAGCGCCGGGAGGGATCGGAAACACCATATATTTT.

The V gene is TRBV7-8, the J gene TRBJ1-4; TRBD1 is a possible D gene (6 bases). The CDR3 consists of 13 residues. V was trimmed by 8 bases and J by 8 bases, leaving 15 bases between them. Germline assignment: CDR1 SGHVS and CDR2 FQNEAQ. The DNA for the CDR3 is TGTGCCAGCGCCTCGAGGGGGTGGGAAAAACTGTTTTTT. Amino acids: CASASRGWEKLFF. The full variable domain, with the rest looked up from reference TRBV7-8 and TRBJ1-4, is GAGVSQSPRYKVAKRGQDVALRCDPISGHVSLFWYQQALGQGPEFLTYFQNEAQLDKSGLPSDRFFAERPEGSVSTLKIQRTQQEDSAVYLCASASRGWEKLFFGSGTQLSVL.

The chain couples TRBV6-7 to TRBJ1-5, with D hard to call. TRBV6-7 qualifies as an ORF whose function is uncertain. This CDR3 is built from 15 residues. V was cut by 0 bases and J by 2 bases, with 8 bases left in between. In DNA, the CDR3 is TGTGCCAGCAGTTACTCGGCGCACCGCAATCAGCCCCAGCATTTT. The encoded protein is CASSYSAHRNQPQHF.

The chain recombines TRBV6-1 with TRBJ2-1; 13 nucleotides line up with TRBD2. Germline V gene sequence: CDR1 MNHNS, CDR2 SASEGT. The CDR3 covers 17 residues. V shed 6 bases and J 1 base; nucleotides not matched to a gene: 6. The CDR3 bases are TGTGCCAGCAGAGAACGGACTAGCGGGGGTTCCTACAATGAGCAGTTCTTC. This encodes CASRERTSGGSYNEQFF.

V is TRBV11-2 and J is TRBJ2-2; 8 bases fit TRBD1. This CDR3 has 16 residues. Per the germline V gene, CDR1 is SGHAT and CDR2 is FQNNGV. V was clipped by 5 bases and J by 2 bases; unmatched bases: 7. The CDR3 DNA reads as TGTGCCAGCAGCGTTACCGGGACAGGTAACACCGGGGAGCTGTTTTTT. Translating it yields CASSVTGTGNTGELFF. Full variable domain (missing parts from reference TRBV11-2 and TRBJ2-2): EAGVAQSPRYKIIEKRQSVAFWCNPISGHATLYWYQQILGQGPKLLIQFQNNGVVDDSQLPKDRFSAERLKGVDSTLKIQPAKLEDSAVYLCASSVTGTGNTGELFFGEGSRLTVL.

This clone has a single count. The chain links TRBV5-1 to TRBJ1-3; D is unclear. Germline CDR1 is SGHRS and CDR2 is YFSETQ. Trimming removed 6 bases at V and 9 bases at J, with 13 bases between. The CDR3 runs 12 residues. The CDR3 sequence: CASITTEGTIYF. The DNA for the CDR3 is TGCGCCAGCATCACAACCGAAGGCACCATATATTTT.